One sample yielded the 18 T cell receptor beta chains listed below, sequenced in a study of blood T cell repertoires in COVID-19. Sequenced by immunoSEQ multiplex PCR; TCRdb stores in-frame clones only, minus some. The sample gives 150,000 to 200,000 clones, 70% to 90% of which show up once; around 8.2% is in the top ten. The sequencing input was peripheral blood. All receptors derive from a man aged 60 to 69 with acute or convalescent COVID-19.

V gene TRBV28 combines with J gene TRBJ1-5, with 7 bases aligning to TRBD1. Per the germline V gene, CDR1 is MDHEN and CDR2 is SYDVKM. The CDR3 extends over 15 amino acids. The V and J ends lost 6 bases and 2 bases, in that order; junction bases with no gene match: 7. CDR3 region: CASRGTVGGNQPQHF. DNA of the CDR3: TGTGCCAGCAGGGGGACAGTTGGGGGCAATCAGCCCCAGCATTTT.

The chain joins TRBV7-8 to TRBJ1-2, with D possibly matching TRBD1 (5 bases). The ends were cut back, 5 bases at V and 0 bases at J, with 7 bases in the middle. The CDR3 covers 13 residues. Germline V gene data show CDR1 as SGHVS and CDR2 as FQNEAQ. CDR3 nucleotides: TGTGCCAGCAGCGGACAAGCTAACTATGGCTACACCTTC. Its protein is CASSGQANYGYTF.

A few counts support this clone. The CDR3 bases are TGCGCCAGCAGCCAGATCGCCTCTGAGACAGGGGGCTACGAGCAGTACTTC. Protein sequence: CASSQIASETGGYEQYF. The rearrangement links TRBV4-1 to TRBJ2-7; 9 positions agree with TRBD1. This CDR3 has 17 residues. V shed 3 bases, J shed 3 bases, and the junction held 12 bases outside the gene matches. CDR1 is MGHRA and CDR2 is YSYEKL in the germline V gene.

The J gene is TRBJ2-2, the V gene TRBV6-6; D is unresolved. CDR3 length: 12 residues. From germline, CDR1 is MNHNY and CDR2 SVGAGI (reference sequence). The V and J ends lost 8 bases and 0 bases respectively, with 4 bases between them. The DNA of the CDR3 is TGTGCCAGCCAGGCGAACACCGGGGAGCTGTTTTTT. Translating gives CASQANTGELFF.

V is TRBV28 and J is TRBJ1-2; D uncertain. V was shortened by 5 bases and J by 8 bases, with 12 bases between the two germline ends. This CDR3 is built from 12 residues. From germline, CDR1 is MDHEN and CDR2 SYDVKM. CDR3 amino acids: CASSSSGSGYTF. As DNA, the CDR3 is TGTGCCAGCAGTAGCTCGGGGAGCGGCTACACCTTC.

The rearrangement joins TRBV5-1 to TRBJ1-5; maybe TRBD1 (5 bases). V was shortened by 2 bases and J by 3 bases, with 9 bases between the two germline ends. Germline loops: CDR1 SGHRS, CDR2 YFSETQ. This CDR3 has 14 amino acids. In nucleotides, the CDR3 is TGCGCCAGCAGCTTTGGGGGGTTCAATCAGCCCCAGCATTTT. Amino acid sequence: CASSFGGFNQPQHF.

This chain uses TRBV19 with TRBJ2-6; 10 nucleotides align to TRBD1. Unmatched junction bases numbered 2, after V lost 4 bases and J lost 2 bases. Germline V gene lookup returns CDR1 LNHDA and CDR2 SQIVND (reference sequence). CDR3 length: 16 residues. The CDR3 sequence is CASSTGQGTGANVLTF. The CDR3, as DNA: TGTGCCAGTAGTACGGGACAGGGGACTGGGGCCAACGTCCTGACTTTC.

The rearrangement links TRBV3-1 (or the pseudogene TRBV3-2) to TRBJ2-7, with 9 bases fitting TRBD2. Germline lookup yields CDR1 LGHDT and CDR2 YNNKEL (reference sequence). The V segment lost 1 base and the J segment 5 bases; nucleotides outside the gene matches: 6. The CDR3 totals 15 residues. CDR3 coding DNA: TGTGCCAGCAGCCAAGGTAGCGGGAGAAATAACGAGCAGTACTTC. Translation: CASSQGSGRNNEQYF.

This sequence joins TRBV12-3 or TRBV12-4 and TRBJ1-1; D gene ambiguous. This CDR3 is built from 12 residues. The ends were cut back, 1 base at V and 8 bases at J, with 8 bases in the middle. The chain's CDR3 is CASSLGTVEAFF. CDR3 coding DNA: TGTGCCAGCAGTTTAGGAACGGTGGAAGCTTTCTTT.

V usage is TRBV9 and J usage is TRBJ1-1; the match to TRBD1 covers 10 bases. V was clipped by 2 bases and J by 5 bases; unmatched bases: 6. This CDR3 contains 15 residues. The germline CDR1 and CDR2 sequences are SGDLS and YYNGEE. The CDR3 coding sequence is TGTGCCAGCAGCGTGGGGGACAGGGGTTGGACTGAAGCTTTCTTT. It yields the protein CASSVGDRGWTEAFF.

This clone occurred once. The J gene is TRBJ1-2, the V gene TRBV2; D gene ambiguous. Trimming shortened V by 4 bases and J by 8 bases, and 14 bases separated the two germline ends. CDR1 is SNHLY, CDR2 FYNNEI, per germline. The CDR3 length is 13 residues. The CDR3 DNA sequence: TGTGCCAGCAGTGTAATGAAGTCTGGCGGCTACACCTTC. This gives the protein CASSVMKSGGYTF.

Here the CDR3 reads CASHTAAGTEAFF. The CDR3 DNA reads as TGTGCCAGCCATACGGCCGCGGGCACTGAAGCTTTCTTT. J is TRBJ1-1 and V is TRBV28; D is unclear. V dropped 8 bases and J dropped 4 bases, with 14 bases sitting between them. The CDR3 contains 13 residues. Germline V gene sequence: CDR1 MDHEN, CDR2 SYDVKM.

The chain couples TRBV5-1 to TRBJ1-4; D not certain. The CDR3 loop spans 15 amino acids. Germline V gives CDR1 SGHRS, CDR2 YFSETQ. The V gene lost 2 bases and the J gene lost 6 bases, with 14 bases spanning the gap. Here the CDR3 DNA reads TGCGCCAGCAGCTTTAGTGGAGGCTCCTATGAAAAACTGTTTTTT. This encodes CASSFSGGSYEKLFF.

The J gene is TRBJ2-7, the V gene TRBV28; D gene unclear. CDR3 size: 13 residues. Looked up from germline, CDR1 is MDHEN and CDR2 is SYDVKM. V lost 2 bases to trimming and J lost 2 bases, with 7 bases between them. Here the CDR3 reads CASSLGLAYEQYF. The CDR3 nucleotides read TGTGCCAGCAGTTTAGGGCTGGCCTACGAGCAGTACTTC.

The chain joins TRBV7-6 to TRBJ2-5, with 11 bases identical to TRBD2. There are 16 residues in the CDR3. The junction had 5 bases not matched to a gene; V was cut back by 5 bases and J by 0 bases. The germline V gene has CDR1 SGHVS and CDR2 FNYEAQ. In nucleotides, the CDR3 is TGTGCCAGCAGCGCACCGGGACTAGCGGACCAAGAGACCCAGTACTTC. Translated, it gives CASSAPGLADQETQYF.

As DNA, the CDR3 is TGTGCCAGCAACAACAGGGGACGGAATTCACCCCTCCACTTT. Protein: CASNNRGRNSPLHF. The gene calls are TRBV6-5 and TRBJ1-6, with 7 positions matching TRBD1. The junction had 7 bases not matched to a gene; V was cut back by 7 bases and J by 7 bases. The CDR3 totals 14 residues. The V gene's germline CDR1 is MNHEY and CDR2 SVGAGI.

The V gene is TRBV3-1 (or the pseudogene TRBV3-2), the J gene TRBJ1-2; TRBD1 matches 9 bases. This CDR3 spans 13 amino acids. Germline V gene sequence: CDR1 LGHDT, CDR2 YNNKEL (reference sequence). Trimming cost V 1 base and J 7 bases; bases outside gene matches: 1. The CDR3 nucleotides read TGTGCCAGCAGCCAAGCGGACAGGGGTGGCTACACCTTC. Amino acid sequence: CASSQADRGGYTF.

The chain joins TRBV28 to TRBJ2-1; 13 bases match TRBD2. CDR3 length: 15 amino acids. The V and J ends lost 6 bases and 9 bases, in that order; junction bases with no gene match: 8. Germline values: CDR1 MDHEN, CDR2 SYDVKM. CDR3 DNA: TGTGCCAGCAGGCCCGGGACTAGCGGGATCACTGAGCAGTTCTTC. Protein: CASRPGTSGITEQFF.